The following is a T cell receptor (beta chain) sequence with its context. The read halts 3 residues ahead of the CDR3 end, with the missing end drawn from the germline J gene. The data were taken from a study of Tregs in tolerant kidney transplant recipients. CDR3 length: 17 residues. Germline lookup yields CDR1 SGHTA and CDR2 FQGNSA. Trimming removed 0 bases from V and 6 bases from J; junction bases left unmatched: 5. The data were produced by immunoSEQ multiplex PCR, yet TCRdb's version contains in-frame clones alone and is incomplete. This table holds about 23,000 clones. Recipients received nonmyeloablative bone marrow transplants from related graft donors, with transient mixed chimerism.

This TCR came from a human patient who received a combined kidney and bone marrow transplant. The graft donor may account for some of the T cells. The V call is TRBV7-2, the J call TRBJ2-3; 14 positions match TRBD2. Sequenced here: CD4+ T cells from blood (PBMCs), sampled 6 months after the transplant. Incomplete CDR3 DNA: TGTGCCAGCAGCTTAGCGCCTCGGACTAGCGGGAGGGATACG. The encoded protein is CASSLAPRTSGRDT. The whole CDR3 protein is CASSLAPRTSGRDTQYF.